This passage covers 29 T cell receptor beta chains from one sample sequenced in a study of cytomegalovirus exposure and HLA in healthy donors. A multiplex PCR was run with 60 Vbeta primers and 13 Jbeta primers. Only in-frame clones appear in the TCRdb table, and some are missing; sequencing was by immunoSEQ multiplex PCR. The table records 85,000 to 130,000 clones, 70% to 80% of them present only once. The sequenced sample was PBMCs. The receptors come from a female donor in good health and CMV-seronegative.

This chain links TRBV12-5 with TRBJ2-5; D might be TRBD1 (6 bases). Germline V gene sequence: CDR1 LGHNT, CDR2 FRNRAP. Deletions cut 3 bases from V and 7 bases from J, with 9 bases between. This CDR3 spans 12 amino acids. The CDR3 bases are TGTGCTAGTGGTTTTACACAGGGGACCCAGTACTTC. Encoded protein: CASGFTQGTQYF. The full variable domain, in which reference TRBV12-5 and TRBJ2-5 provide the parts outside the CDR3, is DARVTQTPRHKVTEMGQEVTMRCQPILGHNTVFWYRQTMMQGLELLAYFRNRAPLDDSGMPKDRFSAEMPDATLATLKIQPSEPRDSAVYFCASGFTQGTQYFGPGTRLLVL.

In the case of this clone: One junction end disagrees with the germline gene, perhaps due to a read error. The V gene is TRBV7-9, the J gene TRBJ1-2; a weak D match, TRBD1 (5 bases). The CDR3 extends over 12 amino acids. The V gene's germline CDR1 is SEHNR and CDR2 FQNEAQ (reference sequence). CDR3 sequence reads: CSSSPWGDGYTF. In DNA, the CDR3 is TGTTCCAGCAGCCCGTGGGGGGATGGCTACACCTTC.

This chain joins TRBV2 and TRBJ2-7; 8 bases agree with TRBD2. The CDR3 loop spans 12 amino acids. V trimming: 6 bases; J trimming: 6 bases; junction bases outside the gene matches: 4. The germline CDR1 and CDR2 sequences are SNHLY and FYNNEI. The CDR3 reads CASRLGGVEQYF. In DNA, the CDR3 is TGTGCCAGCAGGCTCGGGGGGGTCGAGCAGTACTTC.

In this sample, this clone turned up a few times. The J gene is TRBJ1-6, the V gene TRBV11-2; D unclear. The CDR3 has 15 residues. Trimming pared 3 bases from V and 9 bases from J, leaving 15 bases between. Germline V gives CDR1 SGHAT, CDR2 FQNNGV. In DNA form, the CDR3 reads TGTGCCAGCAGCTTTGCGCGGGGTGCCGGTTCACCCCTCCACTTT. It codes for CASSFARGAGSPLHF.

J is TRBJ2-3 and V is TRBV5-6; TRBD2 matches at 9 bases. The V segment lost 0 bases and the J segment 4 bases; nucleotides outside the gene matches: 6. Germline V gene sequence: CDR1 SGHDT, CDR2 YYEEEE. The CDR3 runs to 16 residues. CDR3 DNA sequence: TGTGCCAGCAGCTTGGGAGGCGGGAGGGCGCCAGATACGCAGTATTTT. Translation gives CASSLGGGRAPDTQYF.

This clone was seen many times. The CDR3 bases are TGTGCCAGCAGCGTTGGACTAGCCGTCCAAGAGACCCAGTACTTC. This translates into CASSVGLAVQETQYF. This chain uses TRBV9 with TRBJ2-5, with 8 nucleotides matching TRBD2. Per the germline V gene, CDR1 is SGDLS and CDR2 is YYNGEE. This CDR3 contains 15 residues. The V gene end was trimmed by 2 bases and the J gene end by 1 base; junction bases not matched to a gene: 4.

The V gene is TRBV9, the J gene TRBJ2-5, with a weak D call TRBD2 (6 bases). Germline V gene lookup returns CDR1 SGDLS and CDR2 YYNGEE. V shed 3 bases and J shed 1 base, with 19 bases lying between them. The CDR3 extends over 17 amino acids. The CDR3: CASSEPLARDPQETQYF. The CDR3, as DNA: TGTGCCAGCAGCGAGCCCCTTGCGCGGGACCCCCAAGAGACCCAGTACTTC.

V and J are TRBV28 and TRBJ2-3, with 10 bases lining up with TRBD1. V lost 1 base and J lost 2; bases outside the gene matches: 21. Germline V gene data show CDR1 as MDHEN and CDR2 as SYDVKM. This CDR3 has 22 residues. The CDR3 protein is CASSLLGSPGQGTHSYTDTQYF. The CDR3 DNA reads TGTGCCAGCAGTTTATTAGGGTCGCCGGGACAGGGGACTCATTCGTACACAGATACGCAGTATTTT.

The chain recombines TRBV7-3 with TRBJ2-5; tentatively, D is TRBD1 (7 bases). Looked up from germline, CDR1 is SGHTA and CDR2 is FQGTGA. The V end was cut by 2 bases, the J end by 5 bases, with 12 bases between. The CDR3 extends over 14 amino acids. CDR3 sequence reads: CASSLGAGGETQYF. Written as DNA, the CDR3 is TGTGCCAGCAGCTTAGGGGCAGGGGGGGAGACCCAGTACTTC. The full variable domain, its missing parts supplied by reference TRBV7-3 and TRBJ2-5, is GAGVSQTPSNKVTEKGKYVELRCDPISGHTALYWYRQSLGQGPEFLIYFQGTGAADDSGLPNDRFFAVRPEGSVSTLKIQRTERGDSAVYLCASSLGAGGETQYFGPGTRLLVL.

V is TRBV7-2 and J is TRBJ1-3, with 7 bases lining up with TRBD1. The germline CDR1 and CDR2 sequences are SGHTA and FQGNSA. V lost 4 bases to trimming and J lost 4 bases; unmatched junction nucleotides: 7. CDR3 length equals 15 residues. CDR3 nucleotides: TGTGCCAGCAGCTCTTCGACAGGGTGGGGAAACACCATATATTTT. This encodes CASSSSTGWGNTIYF.

CDR3 region: CAIRTDRTNYGYTF. CDR3 DNA: TGTGCCATCAGGACAGACAGGACCAACTATGGCTACACCTTC. The chain links TRBV10-3 to TRBJ1-2, with D possibly being TRBD1 (6 bases). V was trimmed by 6 bases and J by 2 bases, leaving 13 bases between them. Germline V gene sequence: CDR1 ENHRY, CDR2 SYGVKD. The CDR3 contains 14 residues.

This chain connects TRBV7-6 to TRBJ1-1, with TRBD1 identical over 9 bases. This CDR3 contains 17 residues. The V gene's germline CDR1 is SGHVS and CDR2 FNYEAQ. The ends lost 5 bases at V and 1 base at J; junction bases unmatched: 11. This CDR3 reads CASSPTPDRGANTEAFF. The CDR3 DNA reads TGTGCCAGCAGCCCCACCCCGGACAGGGGTGCGAACACTGAAGCTTTCTTT.

CDR3 sequence: CASSSQDTTDTQYF. The CDR3 nucleotides read TGTGCCAGCAGTTCGCAGGATACCACAGATACGCAGTATTTT. The chain uses TRBV28 and TRBJ2-3, with D uncertain. Per germline, CDR1 MDHEN and CDR2 SYDVKM. V was cut by 4 bases and J by 2 bases, with 10 bases left in between. The CDR3 runs to 14 residues.

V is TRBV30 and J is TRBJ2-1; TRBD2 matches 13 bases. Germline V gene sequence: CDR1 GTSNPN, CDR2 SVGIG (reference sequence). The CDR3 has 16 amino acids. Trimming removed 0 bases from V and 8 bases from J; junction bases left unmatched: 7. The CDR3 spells CAWSVRTSGRDYEQFF. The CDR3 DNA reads TGTGCCTGGAGTGTACGTACTAGCGGGAGGGATTATGAGCAGTTCTTC.

This chain's CDR3 is CASSEGGQGAQETQYF. In DNA, the CDR3 is TGTGCCAGCAGTGAGGGGGGACAGGGGGCTCAGGAGACCCAGTACTTC. The chain employs TRBV25-1 and TRBJ2-5; 12 bases agree with TRBD1. V shed 3 bases and J 5 bases; nucleotides not matched to a gene: 7. Germline lookup yields CDR1 MGHDK and CDR2 SYGVNS. CDR3 length: 16 residues.

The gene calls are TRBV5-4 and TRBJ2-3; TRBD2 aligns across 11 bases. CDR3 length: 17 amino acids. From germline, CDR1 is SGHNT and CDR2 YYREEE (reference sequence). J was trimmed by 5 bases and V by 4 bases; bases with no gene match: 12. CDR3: CASSLLIAGGMKDTQYF. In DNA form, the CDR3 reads TGTGCCAGCAGCCTGCTTATAGCGGGAGGGATGAAAGATACGCAGTATTTT.

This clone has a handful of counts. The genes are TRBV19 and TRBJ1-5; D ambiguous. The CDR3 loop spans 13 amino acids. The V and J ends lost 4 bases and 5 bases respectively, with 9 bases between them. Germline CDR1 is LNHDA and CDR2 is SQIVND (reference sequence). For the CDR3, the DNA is TGTGCCAGTAGTACTAGACGCGATCAGCCCCAGCATTTT. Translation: CASSTRRDQPQHF.

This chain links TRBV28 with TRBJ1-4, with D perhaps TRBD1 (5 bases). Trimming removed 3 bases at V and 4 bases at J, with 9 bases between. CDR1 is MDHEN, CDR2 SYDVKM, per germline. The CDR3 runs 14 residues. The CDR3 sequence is CASSFAGGNEKLFF. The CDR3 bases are TGTGCCAGCAGTTTTGCGGGGGGTAATGAAAAACTGTTTTTT.

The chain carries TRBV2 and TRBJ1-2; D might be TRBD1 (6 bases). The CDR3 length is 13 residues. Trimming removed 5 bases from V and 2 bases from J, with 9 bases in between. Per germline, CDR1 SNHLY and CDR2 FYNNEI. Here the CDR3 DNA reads TGTGCCAGCAGTCCTAGGGGGAACTATGGCTACACCTTC. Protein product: CASSPRGNYGYTF.

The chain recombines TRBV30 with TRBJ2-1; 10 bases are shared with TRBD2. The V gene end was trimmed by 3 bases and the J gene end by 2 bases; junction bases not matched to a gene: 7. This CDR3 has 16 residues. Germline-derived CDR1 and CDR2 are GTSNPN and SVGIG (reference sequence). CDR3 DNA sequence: TGTGCCTGGAGGGCCCTACTAGCGGGGACCTACAATGAGCAGTTCTTC. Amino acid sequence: CAWRALLAGTYNEQFF.

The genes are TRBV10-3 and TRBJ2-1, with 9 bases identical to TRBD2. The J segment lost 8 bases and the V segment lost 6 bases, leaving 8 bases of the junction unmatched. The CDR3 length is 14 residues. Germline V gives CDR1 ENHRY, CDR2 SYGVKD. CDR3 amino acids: CAISSGTSFDEQFF. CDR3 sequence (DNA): TGTGCCATCAGCTCCGGGACTAGCTTCGATGAGCAGTTCTTC.

The CDR3 reads CASSEEGVGANVLTF. In DNA, the CDR3 is TGTGCCAGCAGTGAAGAGGGGGTTGGGGCCAACGTCCTGACTTTC. This rearrangement joins TRBV2 to TRBJ2-6, with a weak D call TRBD1 (6 bases). The CDR3 contains 15 residues. The V gene lost 1 base and the J gene lost 3 bases, with 7 bases spanning the gap. Germline V gene lookup returns CDR1 SNHLY and CDR2 FYNNEI.

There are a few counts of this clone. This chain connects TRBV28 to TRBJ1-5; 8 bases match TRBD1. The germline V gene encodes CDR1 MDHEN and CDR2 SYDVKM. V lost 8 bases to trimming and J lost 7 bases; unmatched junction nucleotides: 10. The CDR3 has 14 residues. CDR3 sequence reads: CASGRHHRGQPQHF. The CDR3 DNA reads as TGTGCCAGCGGGCGGCACCACAGGGGGCAGCCCCAGCATTTT. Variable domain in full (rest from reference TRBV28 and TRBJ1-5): DVKVTQSSRYLVKRTGEKVFLECVQDMDHENMFWYRQDPGLGLRLIYFSYDVKMKEKGDIPEGYSVSREKKERFSLILESASTNQTSMYLCASGRHHRGQPQHFGDGTRLSIL.

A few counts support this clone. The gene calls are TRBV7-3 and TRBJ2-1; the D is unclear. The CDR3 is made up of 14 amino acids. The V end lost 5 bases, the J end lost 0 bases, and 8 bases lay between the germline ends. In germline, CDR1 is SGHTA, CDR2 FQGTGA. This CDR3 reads CASSPHSSYNEQFF. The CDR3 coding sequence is TGTGCCAGCAGCCCCCATAGCTCCTACAATGAGCAGTTCTTC.

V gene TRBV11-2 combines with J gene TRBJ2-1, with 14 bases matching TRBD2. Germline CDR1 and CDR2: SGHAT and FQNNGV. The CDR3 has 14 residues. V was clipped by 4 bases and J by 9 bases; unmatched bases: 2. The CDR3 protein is CASSSGLAGAEQFF. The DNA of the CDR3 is TGTGCCAGCAGCTCGGGACTAGCGGGAGCTGAGCAGTTCTTC.

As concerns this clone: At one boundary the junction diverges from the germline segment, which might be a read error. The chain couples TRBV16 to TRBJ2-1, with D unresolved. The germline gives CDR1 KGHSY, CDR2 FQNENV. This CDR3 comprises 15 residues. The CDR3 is CASSQGTATIGEQLF. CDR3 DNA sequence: TGTGCCAGCAGCCAAGGTACAGCAACAATTGGTGAGCAGCTCTTC.

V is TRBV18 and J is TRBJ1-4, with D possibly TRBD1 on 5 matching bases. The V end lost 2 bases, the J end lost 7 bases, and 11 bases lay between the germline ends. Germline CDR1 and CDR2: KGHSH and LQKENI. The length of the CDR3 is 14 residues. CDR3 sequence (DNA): TGTGCCAGCTCACCAGAACCGGGGGGTGAAAAACTGTTTTTT. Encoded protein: CASSPEPGGEKLFF.

The CDR3 DNA reads as TGCGCCAGCAGCTTGGGCCGGGGGGCTACGCAGTATTTT. Residues: CASSLGRGATQYF. This rearrangement joins TRBV5-1 to TRBJ2-3, with D possibly being TRBD2 (7 bases). The germline V gene has CDR1 SGHRS and CDR2 YFSETQ. V gave up 0 bases and J gave up 8 bases, with 10 bases separating them. The CDR3 covers 13 residues.

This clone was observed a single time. CDR3 in amino acids: CASSSTGLVNYEQYF. In nucleotides, the CDR3 is TGTGCCAGCAGCTCAACGGGACTAGTCAATTACGAGCAGTACTTC. The V call is TRBV6-6, the J call TRBJ2-7, with 8 nucleotides matching TRBD2. Trimming took 6 bases from V and 4 from J; bases not matched to a gene: 11. Germline V CDR1 and CDR2: MNHNY, SVGAGI (reference sequence). The CDR3 consists of 15 residues.